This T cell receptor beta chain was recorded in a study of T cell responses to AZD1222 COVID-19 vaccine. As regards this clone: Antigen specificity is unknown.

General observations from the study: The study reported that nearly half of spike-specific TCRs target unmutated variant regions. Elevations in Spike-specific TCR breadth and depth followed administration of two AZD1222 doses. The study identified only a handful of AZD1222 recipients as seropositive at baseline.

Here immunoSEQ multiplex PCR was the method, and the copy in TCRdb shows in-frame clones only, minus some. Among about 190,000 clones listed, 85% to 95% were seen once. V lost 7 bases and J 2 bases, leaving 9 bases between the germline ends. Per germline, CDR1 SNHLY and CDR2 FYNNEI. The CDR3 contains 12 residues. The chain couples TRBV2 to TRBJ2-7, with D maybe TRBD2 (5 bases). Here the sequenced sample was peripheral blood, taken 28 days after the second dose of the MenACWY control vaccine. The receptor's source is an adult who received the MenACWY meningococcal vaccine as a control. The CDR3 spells CASKLETYEQYF. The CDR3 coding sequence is TGTGCCAGCAAACTAGAAACCTACGAGCAGTACTTC.